This T cell receptor (beta chain) emerged from a study of blood T cell repertoires in COVID-19. TCRdb keeps only in-frame clones here, not all; method: immunoSEQ multiplex PCR. The sample holds a few hundred thousand clones; 70% to 90% are singletons and the top ten take less than 2.5%. The CDR3 is 15 amino acids. CDR1 is SGDLS and CDR2 is YYNGEE in the germline V gene. V dropped 6 bases and J dropped 2 bases, with 15 bases sitting between them. Sequences were obtained from PBMCs or T cells enriched from blood (not recorded which). V is TRBV9 and J is TRBJ2-4, with D possibly TRBD1 on 5 matching bases. This TCR was sampled from a man aged 30 to 39 who had recovered from COVID-19. The CDR3 DNA follows: TGTGCCAGCATCAAACTCAGGGTCTCCAAAAACATTCAGTACTTC. This codes for CASIKLRVSKNIQYF. The complete variable domain, with remaining parts taken from reference TRBV9 and TRBJ2-4, reads DSGVTQTPKHLITATGQRVTLRCSPRSGDLSVYWYQQSLDQGLQFLIQYYNGEERAKGNILERFSAQQFPDLHSELNLSSLELGDSALYFCASIKLRVSKNIQYFGAGTRLSVL.